The clone carrying this T cell receptor beta chain was detected a few times. This sample was included in a study of radiotherapy plus CTLA-4 blockade in lung cancer. The data were produced by immunoSEQ multiplex PCR, yet TCRdb's version contains in-frame clones alone and is incomplete. The profile shows approximately 45,000 clones, about 63% of them singletons. V dropped 3 bases and J dropped 5 bases, with 14 bases sitting between them. The CDR3 is 15 residues long. Germline assignment: CDR1 LNHDA and CDR2 SQIVND (reference sequence). This TCR derives from a human donor with non-small cell lung cancer who had a partial response to radiotherapy plus ipilimumab. The sample in question was peripheral blood, obtained from a patient treated with radiotherapy plus ipilimumab. The rearrangement uses TRBV19 and TRBJ1-5; the D gene is possibly TRBD1 (5 bases). The CDR3 reads CASSIYAGPDQPQHF. CDR3 sequence (DNA): TGTGCCAGTAGTATCTATGCAGGGCCGGATCAGCCCCAGCATTTT.